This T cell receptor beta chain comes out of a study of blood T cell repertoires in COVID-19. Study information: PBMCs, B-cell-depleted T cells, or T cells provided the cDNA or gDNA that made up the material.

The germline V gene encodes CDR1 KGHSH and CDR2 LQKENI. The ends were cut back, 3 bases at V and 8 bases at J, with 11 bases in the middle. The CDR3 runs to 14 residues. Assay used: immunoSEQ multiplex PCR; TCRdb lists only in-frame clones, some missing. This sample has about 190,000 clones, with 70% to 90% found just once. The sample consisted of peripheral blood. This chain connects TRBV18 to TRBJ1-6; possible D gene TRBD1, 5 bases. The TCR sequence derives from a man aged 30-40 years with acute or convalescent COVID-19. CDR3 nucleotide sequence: TGTGCCAGCTCACCGGTCGGGGGAGATTCACCCCTCCACTTT. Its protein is CASSPVGGDSPLHF.